This T cell receptor beta chain was sequenced during a study of regulatory T cells in long-lasting Graves disease (dated by TCRdb to about 2021). About the investigation overall: Persistent Graves' disease meant more than 5 years of antithyroid drug treatment with TSH receptor autoantibodies that stayed positive. This study used TCR sequencing and RNA sequencing of peripheral blood to compare persistent Graves' disease patients against newly diagnosed Graves' disease patients. The study was conducted in China and was registered as a clinical trial. A total of some 33 samples were covered by TCR sequencing, comprising around 13 persistent and about 20 newly diagnosed Graves' disease patients. On average, persistent Graves' disease patients in the clinical cohort had been on antithyroid drugs for about 9.3 years.

Overall study outcomes, separate from this receptor: Preferential use of TRBV28, TRBJ1-2 and TRBJ2-5 was observed in persistent disease, whereas TRBV20-1 and TRBJ2-1 were favored in newly diagnosed disease. Compared with newly diagnosed patients, patients with persistent Graves' disease had lower TCR Shannon entropy and fewer highly expanded clones, which suggests clonal expansion. As a limitation, the authors acknowledged that the small sample size may reduce accuracy. Only peripheral blood was studied, because thyroid tissue, the primary lesion, was inaccessible. Only the TCR beta chain was sequenced and analyzed. Persistent patients shared more public clonotypes among themselves (roughly 2,700) than newly diagnosed patients did (roughly 920).

Libraries were made using multiplex PCR. These reads were obtained on an Illumina HiSeq 4000. CDR3 regions were amplified by Arm-PCR with iRepertoire HTBI primers to construct TCR beta libraries. Gel purification was performed on PCR products prior to sequencing. On the study's bioinformatics: Gene usage analysis of CDR3 amino acid clonotypes used the approximately 62 TRBV and about 15 TRBJ segments found across samples. COPE and FqMerger were used to merge filtered high-quality paired reads into contigs. BLAST was used to align contigs to IMGT TRBV, TRBD and TRBJ reference genes, and CDR3 was defined according to IMGT. Clonotypes above 0.1% frequency were classified as highly expanded clones. Repertoire diversity was measured by Shannon entropy, and V-J evenness by the Gini coefficient. Clonotypes shared by more than one individual were considered public. TCRdb's own reprocessing of the public reads used fastp at Q25 and MiXCR and kept productive beta chains. Rows are combined by CDR3 protein, so each entry shows the most common genes and DNA. TCRdb, rather than the study authors, made the V and J calls. Within this sample are 650,000 to 850,000 distinct CDR3 sequences, with around 32% of them counted one time only. 35% to 55% of the sample lies in the top ten.

The sample's time point label, decoded: persistent/refractory GD, antithyroid drugs over 5 years with positive TRAb. RNA was extracted from PBMCs in TRIzol for both TCR sequencing and RNA sequencing. Graves' disease was diagnosed according to American Thyroid Association guidelines. Patients for the study were recruited at an endocrinology department in Xi'an, China. Each patient gave about 9.1 milliliters of peripheral blood, collected in an EDTA anticoagulant tube. Ficoll Paque Plus density gradient separation was used to isolate PBMCs, and no further T cell sorting was performed. An Agilent 2100 Bioanalyzer and agarose gel were used to check RNA quality, and a NanoDrop 2000 was used to measure RNA concentration. In this sample, this clonotype turned up once. What antigen it recognizes has not been identified. A single base separates this from a much larger clone, so it may be a read error. The CDR3 end shows no conserved phenylalanine or tryptophan, and so a read error is likely.

The CDR3 length equals 16 residues, ends included. Only the CDR3 region is kept as DNA, spanning 48 bases read in frame from base 1. Compared with germline, V lacks 3 bases and J lacks 0 bases; bases without a gene match: 6. CDR1 and CDR2, looked up from the germline V gene, are MDHEN and SYDVKM. Recombination connected TRBV28 to TRBJ1-1; 8 central nucleotides agree with TRBD1. The sample was peripheral blood mononuclear cells (PBMCs), taken when the disease was refractory, from a patient treated with antithyroid drugs. The sequence was collected from a female donor with Graves disease. The CDR3 region: CASSLPGGGVNTEAFL. The nucleotide sequence is TGTGCCAGCAGTTTGCCAGGGGGCGGCGTGAACACTGAAGCTTTCCTT.